This T cell receptor (beta chain) appears in the sequencing data of a study of shared clonotypes between healthy human individuals. Study-level points and caveats: Non-shared clonotypes were found to have lower generation probabilities than the clonotypes that were shared by all four of the sorted-subset donors.

Sequencing was at deep level. The assay was immunoSEQ multiplex PCR, and TCRdb's table has in-frame clones only and misses some. The sample contains around 2,100,000 clones, about 95% of which appear only once. The CDR3 contains 14 residues. Germline V gives CDR1 SNHLY, CDR2 FYNNEI. V shed 7 bases and J shed 2 bases, with 14 bases lying between them. To note about this clone: Its specificity is unknown.

CD8 cells regarded as naive lacked CD45RO, were positively chosen for CCR7, and omitted terminally differentiated effector memory CD45RA+ cells. What was sequenced was naive CD8+ T cells sorted from blood. The sequence was collected from a man between 18 and 29 years old in good health. The rearrangement joins TRBV2 to TRBJ1-2, with a weak D call TRBD1 (6 bases). The CDR3, as DNA: TGTGCCAGCACTTTGGGGGGCGCGAACTATGGCTACACCTTC. It codes for CASTLGGANYGYTF.